A selection of T cell receptor beta chains follows, all from one sample in a study of identical twins. MiXCR, run by TCRdb on the 5' RACE reads, gives a single entry per CDR3 protein. This table has 350,000 to 450,000 distinct CDR3 sequences, about 18% appearing once. The sample was naive T cells sorted from blood. These receptors were obtained from a man aged 45 to 65 in good health. Both conserved end residues are part of each CDR3. The D gene is left open where the match is weak. Size is stated for part of the rows, as once, few or many counts, or as a class when the clone is expanded.

TRBV11-2,TRBD1,many,TRBJ1-1,CASSSDGTGVLNTEAFF,TGTGCCAGCAGCTCCGATGGGACAGGGGTTTTGAACACTGAAGCTTTCTTT
TRBV11-2,NA,NA,TRBJ2-2,CASSSRNSGELFF,TGTGCCAGCAGCTCACGAAACAGCGGGGAGCTGTTTTTT
TRBV29-1,TRBD2,NA,TRBJ2-3,CSVLAGADTQYF,TGCAGCGTCCTAGCGGGAGCCGATACGCAGTATTTT
TRBV6-1,TRBD1,many,TRBJ2-3,CASSLRDRTDTQYF,TGTGCCAGCAGCCTACGGGACAGAACAGATACGCAGTATTTT
TRBV11-2,TRBD2,many,TRBJ2-2,CASRTNRGLAGGRTGELFF,TGTGCCAGCAGGACGAACAGGGGACTAGCGGGGGGTAGAACCGGGGAGCTGTTTTTT
TRBV10-3,NA,NA,TRBJ2-1,CAISDVSRNNEQFF,TGTGCCATCAGTGACGTTAGCAGAAACAATGAGCAGTTCTTC
TRBV11-1,TRBD2,few,TRBJ2-7,CASNSERDPAGNSYEQYF,TGTGCCAGCAACTCGGAGCGAGATCCAGCGGGGAACTCCTACGAGCAGTACTTC
TRBV5-6,TRBD1,NA,TRBJ1-1,CASSAVDRGNTEAFF,TGTGCCAGCAGCGCCGTGGACAGGGGGAACACTGAAGCTTTCTTT
TRBV20-1,TRBD1,few,TRBJ2-7,CSAMTGPYEQYF,TGCAGTGCTATGACAGGGCCATACGAGCAGTACTTC
TRBV6-2/TRBV6-3,TRBD1,few,TRBJ1-4,CASSRGQGVSEKLFF,TGTGCCAGCAGCCGGGGACAGGGGGTTTCTGAAAAACTGTTTTTT
TRBV10-3,NA,many,TRBJ2-7,CAIRGVPSYEQYF,TGTGCCATCAGAGGGGTTCCCTCCTACGAGCAGTACTTC
TRBV18,NA,NA,TRBJ1-2,CASSPQDSRYGYTF,TGTGCCAGCTCACCACAGGACAGTCGCTATGGCTACACCTTC
TRBV6-1,NA,few,TRBJ2-1,CASREVQGGEQFF,TGTGCCAGCAGAGAAGTCCAGGGGGGTGAGCAGTTCTTC
TRBV6-6,NA,NA,TRBJ2-5,CASFSREHETQYF,TGTGCCAGCTTTTCTCGGGAGCACGAGACCCAGTACTTC
TRBV5-1,NA,few,TRBJ2-7,CASSLDGVGIDEQYF,TGCGCCAGCAGCTTGGACGGTGTAGGGATTGACGAGCAGTACTTC
TRBV10-3,NA,NA,TRBJ2-2,CAISEFGSTGTGELFF,TGTGCCATCAGTGAGTTCGGGAGTACAGGGACCGGGGAGCTGTTTTTT
TRBV29-1,NA,NA,TRBJ2-5,CSSRSLGTQYF,TGCAGCTCACGGAGCCTCGGGACCCAGTACTTC
TRBV28,NA,NA,TRBJ1-3,CATSGAHGSGNTIYF,TGTGCCACCTCAGGTGCCCACGGCTCTGGAAACACCATATATTTT
TRBV29-1,NA,NA,TRBJ1-1,CSVGPGAEAFF,TGCAGCGTTGGACCGGGTGCTGAAGCTTTCTTT
TRBV20-1,NA,NA,TRBJ2-7,CSARDQEGDREQYF,TGCAGTGCTAGAGATCAGGAGGGGGATAGGGAGCAGTACTTC
TRBV28,NA,once,TRBJ2-7,CASTQGGLSSYEQYF,TGTGCCAGCACCCAGGGGGGGTTAAGCTCCTACGAGCAGTACTTC
TRBV11-1,NA,few,TRBJ2-1,CASSFRGWQPDFTYNEQFF,TGTGCCAGCAGTTTTCGTGGATGGCAGCCAGATTTCACGTACAATGAGCAGTTCTTC
TRBV11-2,NA,NA,TRBJ2-4,CASSLETSTRYF,TGTGCCAGCAGCTTAGAAACTAGCACCCGATACTTC
TRBV7-2,NA,few,TRBJ2-7,CASSSPWGGRGVEQYF,TGTGCCAGCAGCTCCCCCTGGGGCGGTCGAGGGGTGGAGCAGTACTTC
TRBV11-2,NA,few,TRBJ1-5,CASSRGTNQPQHF,TGTGCCAGCAGCAGGGGAACCAATCAGCCCCAGCATTTT
TRBV5-1,NA,many,TRBJ2-1,CASSLELNEQFF,TGCGCCAGCAGCTTGGAACTCAATGAGCAGTTCTTC
TRBV6-5,NA,many,TRBJ2-1,CASSYSRDYNEQFF,TGTGCCAGCAGTTACTCAAGGGATTACAATGAGCAGTTCTTC
TRBV20-1,TRBD1,many,TRBJ1-1,CSAMETGYEAFF,TGCAGTGCCATGGAGACAGGGTATGAAGCTTTCTTT
TRBV20-1,TRBD2,few,TRBJ2-3,CSARAPGLAVDTQYF,TGCAGTGCTAGGGCCCCGGGACTAGCGGTAGATACGCAGTATTTT
TRBV20-1,NA,few,TRBJ2-2,CSARDRTQEYTGELFF,TGCAGTGCTAGAGATCGGACACAGGAGTACACCGGGGAGCTGTTTTTT
TRBV5-1,NA,NA,TRBJ2-1,CASSSYRDIIYNEQFF,TGCGCCAGCAGCTCTTACCGGGACATTATCTACAATGAGCAGTTCTTC
TRBV20-1,NA,NA,TRBJ2-7,CSAREMDSITNEQYF,TGCAGTGCTAGAGAGATGGACTCGATTACCAACGAGCAGTACTTC
TRBV6-1,TRBD2,few,TRBJ2-1,CASSRARTSVGEQFF,TGTGCCAGCAGCCGGGCCCGGACTAGCGTGGGTGAGCAGTTCTTC
TRBV7-2,NA,few,TRBJ1-6,CASSLAGNSPLHF,TGTGCCAGCAGCTTAGCGGGTAATTCACCCCTCCACTTT
TRBV6-2/TRBV6-3,TRBD2,many,TRBJ2-7,CASSSGLASTEEQYF,TGTGCCAGCAGTTCGGGACTAGCTTCCACAGAAGAGCAGTACTTC
TRBV6-1,TRBD1,NA,TRBJ2-4,CASSETGTGKNIQYF,TGTGCCAGCAGTGAAACCGGGACAGGGAAAAACATTCAGTACTTC
TRBV5-5,NA,many,TRBJ2-1,CASILSGPSYNEQFF,TGTGCCAGCATTCTTAGCGGCCCTTCCTACAATGAGCAGTTCTTC
TRBV12-3/TRBV12-4,TRBD1,many,TRBJ1-3,CASTLDRGPGNTIYF,TGTGCCAGCACCCTTGACAGGGGGCCTGGAAACACCATATATTTT
TRBV4-2,TRBD2,NA,TRBJ2-1,CASSQASGGASYNEQFF,TGTGCCAGCAGCCAAGCTAGCGGGGGGGCGTCCTACAATGAGCAGTTCTTC
TRBV20-1,TRBD1,NA,TRBJ2-3,CSATTGVSTDTQYF,TGCAGTGCCACTACAGGGGTTAGCACAGATACGCAGTATTTT